One sample yielded the 26 T cell receptor beta chains listed below, sequenced in a study of PD-1 blockade in classical Hodgkin lymphoma. Time point reported: cycle 4 day 1 (C4D1), after 5 to 7 weeks of nivolumab. Each of the patients experienced relapse following autologous stem cell transplantation, and their brentuximab vedotin exposure differed. Clones were read by immunoSEQ multiplex PCR, and TCRdb kept only the in-frame ones, dropping some. The sample has 40,000 to 55,000 clones; about 80% are singletons. Source: peripheral blood mononuclear cells (PBMCs), taken before the fourth cycle of nivolumab. The receptors were sampled from a human donor with classical Hodgkin lymphoma.

The V and J genes are TRBV29-1 and TRBJ2-3; 13 nucleotides match TRBD2. Per the germline V gene, CDR1 is SQVTM and CDR2 is ANQGSEA. The CDR3 is 14 residues long. J was trimmed by 3 bases and V by 7 bases; bases with no gene match: 4. Here the CDR3 DNA reads TGCAGCGCCAGGACTAGCGGGAGTACAGATACGCAGTATTTT. Residues: CSARTSGSTDTQYF.

As to this clone: One end of the junction does not line up with germline, which may come from a read error. The V and J genes are TRBV25-1 and TRBJ1-2; a possible D gene is TRBD1 (5 bases). This CDR3 has 14 amino acids. In germline, CDR1 is MGHDK, CDR2 SYGVNS. CDR3 in DNA: TGCGCCAGCAGCCAAGACGGGGGGACCTATGGCTACACCTTC. This sequence encodes CASSQDGGTYGYTF.

This sequence joins TRBV6-6 and TRBJ2-5, with 9 bases aligning to TRBD2. The CDR3 totals 15 residues. CDR1 and CDR2 from the germline V gene are MNHNY and SVGAGI (reference sequence). Germline trimming cut 1 base from V and 5 bases from J; bases unmatched to any gene: 5. CDR3 coding DNA: TGTGCCAGCAGTTACTTAGCGGGAGTGAGGGAGACCCAGTACTTC. As protein: CASSYLAGVRETQYF.

The V call is TRBV7-3, the J call TRBJ2-1; 10 nucleotides agree with TRBD2. The CDR3 has 14 amino acids. CDR1 and CDR2 from the germline V gene are SGHTA and FQGTGA. V lost 3 bases, J lost 9 bases, and 5 bases stayed unmatched. In DNA form, the CDR3 reads TGTGCCAGCAGCTTCCTAGCGGGAGAACGTGAGCAGTTCTTC. This gives the protein CASSFLAGEREQFF.

This clone has only a few counts. V gene TRBV15 combines with J gene TRBJ2-7, with D tentatively TRBD2 (5 bases). Trimming took 1 base from V and 0 from J, leaving 7 bases between them. Germline V CDR1 and CDR2: LNHNV, YYDKDF (reference sequence). This CDR3 region has 14 residues. The CDR3 here is CATSRVGSSYEQYF. CDR3 sequence (DNA): TGTGCCACCAGCAGAGTAGGGAGCTCCTACGAGCAGTACTTC.

The rearrangement joins TRBV9 to TRBJ1-3; D is possibly TRBD1 (6 bases). The germline V gene encodes CDR1 SGDLS and CDR2 YYNGEE. The CDR3 loop spans 13 amino acids. V was shortened by 4 bases and J by 9 bases, with 14 bases between the two germline ends. In DNA, the CDR3 is TGTGCCAGCAGCCCGAGACAGGAGCTCACCATATATTTT. Encoded protein: CASSPRQELTIYF.

A remark on this clone: At the DNA level, this CDR3 is encoded by other sequences in the same sample as well. The gene calls are TRBV9 and TRBJ1-3; no clear D. The CDR3 runs to 15 residues. V dropped 0 bases and J dropped 0 bases, with 7 bases sitting between them. Germline V gene lookup returns CDR1 SGDLS and CDR2 YYNGEE. The CDR3 DNA follows: TGTGCCAGCAGCGTAGGGCGGAGCTCTGGAAACACCATATATTTT. This encodes CASSVGRSSGNTIYF.

The V gene is TRBV19, the J gene TRBJ1-5, with D possibly TRBD1 on 5 matching bases. The V end was cut by 8 bases, the J end by 2 bases, with 10 bases between. This CDR3 contains 13 residues. Germline V lookup: CDR1 LNHDA, CDR2 SQIVND (reference sequence). This CDR3 reads CASQAGRNQPQHF. The CDR3, as DNA: TGTGCCAGTCAGGCAGGGCGCAATCAGCCCCAGCATTTT.

The CDR3 reads CASSLYPGTVSQETQYF. The CDR3 DNA reads TGTGCCAGCAGCTTATATCCCGGGACAGTTTCCCAAGAGACCCAGTACTTC. V is TRBV11-2 and J is TRBJ2-5; 7 bases match TRBD1. This CDR3 contains 17 residues. Unmatched junction bases numbered 10, after V lost 2 bases and J lost 1 base. The germline V gene has CDR1 SGHAT and CDR2 FQNNGV.

A remark on this clone: The same CDR3 is also encoded by other DNA sequences in this sample. The rearrangement joins TRBV27 to TRBJ1-1; D unresolved. The V gene lost 2 bases and the J gene lost 4 bases, with 5 bases spanning the gap. CDR3 size: 12 residues. From germline, CDR1 is MNHEY and CDR2 SMNVEV (reference sequence). The CDR3 sequence is CASSLPGTEAFF. CDR3 DNA: TGTGCCAGCAGTTTACCGGGCACTGAAGCTTTCTTT.

The V gene is TRBV10-3, the J gene TRBJ2-7; the D gene is possibly TRBD1 (5 bases). Germline V lookup: CDR1 ENHRY, CDR2 SYGVKD. Between the trimmed V and J ends, which lost 7 bases and 0 bases, there was a span of 10 bases. The CDR3 covers 13 residues. The CDR3 DNA follows: TGTGCCATCATCAAGGACAACTCCTACGAGCAGTACTTC. Translation: CAIIKDNSYEQYF.

The chain combines TRBV28 with TRBJ2-7; D is undetermined. Trimming pared 6 bases from V and 3 bases from J, leaving 18 bases between. The germline V gene has CDR1 MDHEN and CDR2 SYDVKM. The CDR3 has 15 amino acids. CDR3 sequence (DNA): TGTGCCAGCAGCCCTCCTTGGGCGGAAGGCTACGAGCAGTACTTC. Translated: CASSPPWAEGYEQYF.

This clone is medium-sized (0.01 to 0.1%) in the sample. The chain uses TRBV27 and TRBJ1-1; D is uncertain. CDR3 length: 15 residues. Trimming shortened V by 4 bases and J by 4 bases, and 16 bases separated the two germline ends. Germline V gene data show CDR1 as MNHEY and CDR2 as SMNVEV (reference sequence). The CDR3 coding sequence is TGTGCCAGCAGTTCCACGACGGCTGAACGCACTGAAGCTTTCTTT. Its translation is CASSSTTAERTEAFF.

V usage is TRBV9 and J usage is TRBJ2-5, with D tentatively TRBD1 (7 bases). Deletions cut 2 bases from V and 5 bases from J, with 13 bases between. The CDR3 is 14 residues long. Germline assignment: CDR1 SGDLS and CDR2 YYNGEE. The CDR3 spells CASSVTGAGETQYF. In nucleotides, the CDR3 is TGTGCCAGCAGCGTCACAGGGGCGGGGGAGACCCAGTACTTC. The entire variable domain, with the rest obtained from reference TRBV9 and TRBJ2-5, is as follows: DSGVTQTPKHLITATGQRVTLRCSPRSGDLSVYWYQQSLDQGLQFLIQYYNGEERAKGNILERFSAQQFPDLHSELNLSSLELGDSALYFCASSVTGAGETQYFGPGTRLLVL.

This chain uses TRBV11-2 with TRBJ1-5, with 7 bases matching TRBD1. In germline, CDR1 is SGHAT, CDR2 FQNNGV. The CDR3 extends over 12 amino acids. Trimming at V came to 5 bases and at J to 11 bases, leaving 6 bases not matched to a gene. The CDR3 nucleotides read TGTGCCAGCAGCCGAGGGGGCGAGGCCCAGCATTTT. Protein: CASSRGGEAQHF.

Only one count was recorded for this clone. This rearrangement joins TRBV7-3 to TRBJ1-1; tentative D call: TRBD1 (5 bases). The V end lost 2 bases, the J end lost 3 bases, and 10 bases lay between the germline ends. The CDR3 consists of 14 residues. Germline V gene sequence: CDR1 SGHTA, CDR2 FQGTGA. CDR3 loop: CASSLFPGDTEAFF. The CDR3 DNA follows: TGTGCCAGCAGCTTATTTCCGGGGGACACTGAAGCTTTCTTT.

J is TRBJ1-2 and V is TRBV7-9; D is perhaps TRBD1 (5 bases). V gave up 1 base and J gave up 6 bases, with 15 bases separating them. This CDR3 spans 15 amino acids. Germline CDR1 reads SEHNR; CDR2 reads FQNEAQ (reference sequence). The CDR3 DNA reads as TGTGCCAGCAGCTTAGTAACCGTGGGGACTCATGGCTACACCTTC. Amino acid sequence: CASSLVTVGTHGYTF. Filled out from reference TRBV7-9 and TRBJ1-2, the complete variable domain reads DTGVSQNPRHKITKRGQNVTFRCDPISEHNRLYWYRQTLGQGPEFLTYFQNEAQLEKSRLLSDRFSAERPKGSFSTLEIQRTEQGDSAMYLCASSLVTVGTHGYTFGSGTRLTVV.

The chain is built from TRBV28 and TRBJ2-7; 9 bases align to TRBD2. J lost 3 bases, V lost 2 bases, and 5 bases had no gene match. Germline CDR1 MDHEN, CDR2 SYDVKM. The CDR3 runs to 15 residues. The CDR3 DNA reads TGTGCCAGCAGTTTACTAGCGGGGCGATTCTACGAGCAGTACTTC. Protein: CASSLLAGRFYEQYF.

To note about this clone: This may be a read error: a much more frequent sequence differs by one nucleotide. This sequence joins TRBV27 and TRBJ2-1; D gene ambiguous. The CDR3 covers 16 residues. Germline CDR1 and CDR2: MNHEY and SMNVEV (reference sequence). Deletions cut 2 bases from V and 6 bases from J, with 17 bases between. CDR3 protein: CASSLGSPETCNEQFF. CDR3 nucleotides: TGTGCCAGCAGTTTAGGGTCACCCGAAACTTGCAATGAGCAGTTCTTC.

This chain joins TRBV11-2 and TRBJ2-5, with TRBD2 identical over 10 bases. The CDR3 spans 17 residues. Germline CDR1 SGHAT, CDR2 FQNNGV. Trimming at V came to 1 base and at J to 4 bases, leaving 9 bases not matched to a gene. The CDR3: CASSLGSSGGQGETQYF. In nucleotides, the CDR3 is TGTGCCAGCAGCTTAGGATCTAGCGGGGGTCAGGGAGAGACCCAGTACTTC. The whole variable domain, remainder taken from reference TRBV11-2 and TRBJ2-5, is EAGVAQSPRYKIIEKRQSVAFWCNPISGHATLYWYQQILGQGPKLLIQFQNNGVVDDSQLPKDRFSAERLKGVDSTLKIQPAKLEDSAVYLCASSLGSSGGQGETQYFGPGTRLLVL.

This clone was counted a single time. The chain employs TRBV6-6 and TRBJ2-7; D gene ambiguous. The DNA end is more similar to TRBJ2-5, so the J call may be wrong. The CDR3 has 12 amino acids. The germline CDR1 and CDR2 sequences are MNHNY and SVGAGI (reference sequence). CDR3 sequence (DNA): TGTGCCAGCAGTTACGGACGGGAGACCCAGTACTTC. Translated, it gives CASSYGRETQYF.

The V call is TRBV9, the J call TRBJ2-5; the match to TRBD2 covers 11 bases. V was pared by 2 bases and J by 5 bases, with 14 bases of the junction left unmatched. The CDR3 consists of 18 residues. Germline assignment: CDR1 SGDLS and CDR2 YYNGEE. CDR3 loop: CASSVAGGSGGGLETQYF. The CDR3 DNA reads TGTGCCAGCAGCGTTGCCGGAGGTAGCGGGGGGGGCCTTGAGACCCAGTACTTC.

Concerning this clone: One junction end does not reproduce the germline sequence, and a read error may be involved. The J gene is TRBJ1-1, the V gene TRBV5-1, with 7 bases lining up with TRBD1. Germline V lookup: CDR1 SGHRS, CDR2 YFSETQ. This CDR3 region has 15 residues. This CDR3 is CASSWGQTMNTEAFF. The CDR3 DNA is TGTGCCAGCAGCTGGGGACAGACGATGAACACTGAAGCTTTCTTT. The variable domain in full, with the rest retrieved from reference TRBV5-1 and TRBJ1-1, is KAGVTQTPRYLIKTRGQQVTLSCSPISGHRSVSWYQQTPGQGLQFLFEYFSETQRNKGNFPGRFSGRQFSNSRSEMNVSTLELGDSALYLCASSWGQTMNTEAFFGQGTRLTVV.

The gene calls are TRBV28 and TRBJ2-7; D is possibly TRBD1 or TRBD2 (5 bases each). The CDR3 spans 14 residues. The germline V and J ends were trimmed by 5 bases and 2 bases, with 13 bases remaining between them. Germline CDR1 reads MDHEN; CDR2 reads SYDVKM. The CDR3 DNA follows: TGTGCCAGCAGTACCGGGACCGCGGCCTACGAGCAGTACTTC. This gives the protein CASSTGTAAYEQYF.

The rearrangement joins TRBV5-1 to TRBJ1-2; 10 bases are a match to TRBD1. V was pared by 4 bases and J by 4 bases, with 10 bases of the junction left unmatched. The CDR3 length is 16 residues. Germline V gene data show CDR1 as SGHRS and CDR2 as YFSETQ. The CDR3 loop reads CASSPGPDRGSYGYTF. The CDR3 nucleotides read TGCGCCAGCAGCCCCGGCCCGGACAGGGGGTCCTATGGCTACACCTTC.

There are a few counts of this clone. CDR3 DNA sequence: TGTGCCTTTACCCCCCGGGACAGTTTCTCCTACGAGCAGTACTTC. Its protein product is CAFTPRDSFSYEQYF. V usage is TRBV30 and J usage is TRBJ2-7, with 7 bases that match TRBD1. The germline CDR1 and CDR2 sequences are GTSNPN and SVGIG (reference sequence). CDR3 length: 15 residues. The V and J ends lost 7 bases and 0 bases, in that order; junction bases with no gene match: 12.